Listed here are 29 T cell receptor beta chains from one sample, sequenced in a study of early T cells in non-severe SARS-CoV-2 infection. TCRdb analysed the 5' RACE reads with MiXCR anew, one entry per CDR3 protein. Of 70,000 or so distinct CDR3 sequences listed, around a tenth are singletons. The sequenced sample was whole blood, obtained at baseline. All receptors come from an adult who was a healthcare worker with PCR-confirmed SARS-CoV-2 infection or an uninfected control (not recorded which).

The chain employs TRBV5-4 and TRBJ2-1; D unresolved. CDR3 length: 15 amino acids. Germline V gene lookup returns CDR1 SGHNT and CDR2 YYREEE (reference sequence). V was trimmed by 0 bases and J by 5 bases, leaving 12 bases between them. The CDR3 protein is CASSLASPGHNEQFF. The CDR3 DNA follows: TGTGCCAGCAGCTTGGCCTCCCCCGGGCACAATGAGCAGTTCTTC.

This chain connects TRBV11-2 to TRBJ2-1; the match to TRBD1 covers 7 bases. Germline CDR1 is SGHAT and CDR2 is FQNNGV. Trimming cost V 5 bases and J 8 bases; bases outside gene matches: 9. The CDR3 covers 14 residues. In DNA, the CDR3 is TGTGCCAGCAGCGCGAAGACAGGGAATTATGAGCAGTTCTTC. Its protein product is CASSAKTGNYEQFF.

The sample holds many counts of this clonotype. V gene TRBV7-6 combines with J gene TRBJ2-1, with 9 bases aligning to TRBD2. Germline lookup yields CDR1 SGHVS and CDR2 FNYEAQ. Losses at the gene ends were 5 bases for V and 7 bases for J; bases not matched to a gene: 9. CDR3 length: 15 residues. The CDR3 nucleotides are TGTGCCAGCAGCCTCATGGGGACTAGCTTAAATGAGCAGTTCTTC. This codes for CASSLMGTSLNEQFF.

This clonotype turned up a few times. The CDR3 reads CASSSGRHTEAFF. In DNA form, the CDR3 reads TGCGCCAGCAGCTCGGGACGGCACACTGAAGCTTTCTTT. The chain uses TRBV5-1 and TRBJ1-1; a weak D match, TRBD1 (5 bases). Trimming left V 3 bases short and J 3 bases short, with 9 bases between. The CDR3 has 13 amino acids. From germline, CDR1 is SGHRS and CDR2 YFSETQ.

This clonotype has only a few counts. This rearrangement joins TRBV2 to TRBJ1-2; 11 nucleotides align to TRBD1. The junction had 6 bases not matched to a gene; V was cut back by 11 bases and J by 4 bases. The CDR3 consists of 13 residues. Germline V CDR1 and CDR2: SNHLY, FYNNEI. CDR3 in DNA: TGTGCCGGCTGGACAGGGGGCGGCTATGGCTACACCTTC. Protein product: CAGWTGGGYGYTF.

The chain combines TRBV4-3 with TRBJ2-2; 11 bases match TRBD2. The CDR3 runs 16 residues. The J segment lost 4 bases and the V segment lost 0 bases, leaving 1 base of the junction unmatched. Germline assignment: CDR1 LGHNA and CDR2 YSLEER. The CDR3: CASSQDSGGATGELFF. CDR3 nucleotides: TGCGCCAGCAGCCAAGATAGCGGGGGGGCCACCGGGGAGCTGTTTTTT.

This clonotype was counted between two and nine times. The chain recombines TRBV29-1 with TRBJ2-2; no clear D gene. The germline gives CDR1 SQVTM, CDR2 ANQGSEA. The CDR3 loop spans 13 amino acids. Trimming stripped 7 bases from V and 3 bases from J, with 12 bases between. The CDR3 nucleotides are TGCAGCGGGGTGGCCGGCTACACCGGGGAGCTGTTTTTT. Its protein is CSGVAGYTGELFF.

There are many counts of this clonotype. V gene TRBV21-1 combines with J gene TRBJ2-7; TRBD1 is taken as the D call from the table, unchecked against the DNA. TRBV21-1 is given as a pseudogene. The CDR3 runs 17 residues. CDR3 sequence (DNA): TGTGCCAGCAGCAACGACACACCGGGACAGGGTTTTTACGAGCAGTACTTC. Translated, it gives CASSNDTPGQGFYEQYF.

This clonotype was detected only a few times. V usage is TRBV30 and J usage is TRBJ2-3; D is possibly TRBD2 (6 bases). The V end lost 0 bases, the J end lost 3 bases, and 10 bases lay between the germline ends. From germline, CDR1 is GTSNPN and CDR2 SVGIG (reference sequence). This CDR3 has 14 amino acids. In DNA, the CDR3 is TGTGCCTGGAGTGTAAGTGGGGGGACAGATACGCAGTATTTT. Its translation is CAWSVSGGTDTQYF.

The chain recombines TRBV20-1 with TRBJ2-7; D possibly corresponds to TRBD2 (5 bases). With 3 bases removed from V and 2 bases from J, the gap between germline ends came to 11 bases. The CDR3 totals 13 residues. In germline, CDR1 is DFQATT, CDR2 SNEGSKA (reference sequence). CDR3 DNA: TGCAGTGCTAGGTTTGAGGGAACCTACGAGCAGTACTTC. This gives the protein CSARFEGTYEQYF.

The rearrangement joins TRBV10-3 to TRBJ2-7; TRBD1 or TRBD2 may be the D gene (7 bases each). CDR3 size: 14 residues. CDR1 and CDR2 from the germline V gene are ENHRY and SYGVKD. V gave up 8 bases and J gave up 3 bases, with 17 bases separating them. The CDR3 nucleotides are TGTGCCATCCGCGGGGGACAGACCCACTACGAGCAGTACTTC. Translation: CAIRGGQTHYEQYF.

V usage is TRBV2 and J usage is TRBJ2-2, with D possibly matching TRBD2 (5 bases). Germline CDR1 reads SNHLY; CDR2 reads FYNNEI. The CDR3 has 15 amino acids. The V and J ends lost 8 bases and 5 bases respectively, with 18 bases between them. The CDR3 DNA reads as TGTGCCAGCGCTTCCAAGCTCTCGGGGACCGGGGAGCTGTTTTTT. Amino acids: CASASKLSGTGELFF.

This clonotype has only a few counts. The chain employs TRBV20-1 and TRBJ1-2; D may be TRBD1 (6 bases). The CDR3 is 14 residues long. V lost 3 bases and J lost 8, with 19 bases in between. Germline lookup yields CDR1 DFQATT and CDR2 SNEGSKA (reference sequence). The CDR3: CSARGVQGIGGYTF. The CDR3 DNA sequence: TGCAGTGCTAGGGGAGTACAGGGAATCGGCGGCTACACCTTC.

This clonotype was recorded a few times. The chain recombines TRBV6-2 or TRBV6-3 with TRBJ1-3; D might be TRBD1 (5 bases). This CDR3 has 14 amino acids. The germline V gene has CDR1 MNHEY and CDR2 SVGEGT. Trimming pared 6 bases from V and 4 bases from J, leaving 13 bases between. The CDR3 here is CASSRDPGGNTIYF. CDR3 DNA sequence: TGTGCCAGCAGCAGGGATCCGGGAGGAAACACCATATATTTT.

This clonotype was seen a handful of times. The chain has TRBV20-1 and TRBJ2-4; D may be TRBD1 or TRBD2 (5 bases each). The germline V gene encodes CDR1 DFQATT and CDR2 SNEGSKA (reference sequence). The CDR3 spans 14 residues. The ends were cut back, 6 bases at V and 0 bases at J, with 12 bases in the middle. CDR3 amino acids: CSARDGLAKNIQYF. The CDR3 DNA follows: TGCAGTGCCCGGGACGGCTTAGCCAAAAACATTCAGTACTTC.

This clonotype was seen many times. The rearrangement links TRBV5-1 to TRBJ1-5; 7 bases are shared with TRBD1. With 3 bases clipped from V and 4 bases from J, the junction kept 7 bases outside the gene matches. The germline V gene has CDR1 SGHRS and CDR2 YFSETQ. There are 15 residues in the CDR3. For the CDR3, the DNA is TGCGCCAGCAGCTGGCAGGGGGGCGCGAATCAGCCCCAGCATTTT. Amino acids: CASSWQGGANQPQHF.

This clonotype was seen a few times. The rearrangement uses TRBV7-4 and TRBJ2-3, with D possibly matching TRBD1 (5 bases). Germline V gene sequence: CDR1 SGHVT, CDR2 SQSDAQ. The V end lost 11 bases, the J end lost 1 base, and 13 bases lay between the germline ends. The CDR3 extends over 13 amino acids. The CDR3 region has the DNA TGTGCCGAGGCAGGGATTCGCACAGATACGCAGTATTTT. Translated: CAEAGIRTDTQYF.

This clonotype was seen only a few times. The chain is built from TRBV12-3 or TRBV12-4 and TRBJ2-1; 11 bases are a match to TRBD2. V was pared by 4 bases and J by 5 bases, with 4 bases of the junction left unmatched. The CDR3 extends over 15 amino acids. CDR3 sequence (DNA): TGTGCCAGCAGTTCGGGACTAGCGGAGAACAATGAGCAGTTCTTC. Amino acids: CASSSGLAENNEQFF.

This clonotype has at least ten counts. The chain carries TRBV27 and TRBJ1-3; D is ambiguous. The V gene lost 5 bases and the J gene lost 3 bases, with 8 bases spanning the gap. This CDR3 spans 13 amino acids. The V gene's germline CDR1 is MNHEY and CDR2 SMNVEV (reference sequence). The CDR3 nucleotides read TGTGCCAGCAGTCTTCGTGGTGGAAACACCATATATTTT. Translated, it gives CASSLRGGNTIYF.

The chain joins TRBV11-3 to TRBJ2-1; no definite D call. The CDR3 length is 14 residues. The germline CDR1 and CDR2 sequences are SGHNT and YENEEA. The germline V and J ends were trimmed by 3 bases and 0 bases, with 6 bases remaining between them. The CDR3 DNA follows: TGTGCCAGCAGCTTTCGTGGCTCCTACAATGAGCAGTTCTTC. Residues: CASSFRGSYNEQFF.

This clonotype was seen ten or more times. This chain joins TRBV15 and TRBJ1-5; D unresolved. The CDR3 has 15 residues. Germline lookup yields CDR1 LNHNV and CDR2 YYDKDF (reference sequence). V was clipped by 1 base and J by 2 bases, with 9 bases between them. The CDR3 here is CATSRAPPRNQPQHF. The CDR3 nucleotides read TGTGCCACCAGCAGAGCCCCCCCCCGCAATCAGCCCCAGCATTTT. The whole variable domain, filled in from reference TRBV15 and TRBJ1-5, reads DAMVIQNPRYQVTQFGKPVTLSCSQTLNHNVMYWYQQKSSQAPKLLFHYYDKDFNNEADTPDNFQSRRPNTSFCFLDIRSPGLGDTAMYLCATSRAPPRNQPQHFGDGTRLSIL.

This clonotype was observed many times. CDR3: CASSLTGQENEQYF. The DNA of the CDR3 is TGTGCCAGCAGCTTAACGGGACAGGAAAACGAGCAGTACTTC. The chain has TRBV7-3 and TRBJ2-7, with 8 bases lining up with TRBD1. Germline-derived CDR1 and CDR2 are SGHTA and FQGTGA. V was clipped by 0 bases and J by 5 bases; unmatched bases: 3. The CDR3 is 14 residues long.

This clonotype showed up just a few times. The chain recombines TRBV19 with TRBJ1-6, with 10 bases fitting TRBD1. Germline-derived CDR1 and CDR2 are LNHDA and SQIVND (reference sequence). This CDR3 is 15 amino acids long. V lost 6 bases and J lost 10; bases outside the gene matches: 9. CDR3 coding DNA: TGTGCCAGTAGGGCCCCGGGACAGGGGAGATCACCCCTCCACTTT. Its protein product is CASRAPGQGRSPLHF.

The chain employs TRBV15 and TRBJ2-3, with no clear D. Trimming shortened V by 1 base and J by 5 bases, and 1 base separated the two germline ends. Germline CDR1 is LNHNV and CDR2 is YYDKDF (reference sequence). This CDR3 is 11 amino acids long. This chain's CDR3 is CATSRVDTQYF. The CDR3, as DNA: TGTGCCACCAGCAGAGTAGATACGCAGTATTTT.

This clonotype has just a few counts. CDR3 loop: CASGSSYEQYF. CDR3 nucleotides: TGTGCCAGCGGCAGTTCCTACGAGCAGTACTTC. This sequence joins TRBV21-1 and TRBJ2-7. TRBV21-1 counts as a pseudogene. This CDR3 is 11 amino acids long.

This clonotype was counted a few times. This chain links TRBV9 with TRBJ1-6, with TRBD1 matching over 8 bases. This CDR3 contains 14 residues. Germline CDR1 is SGDLS and CDR2 is YYNGEE. Trimming took 2 bases from V and 7 from J; bases not matched to a gene: 2. The CDR3 spells CASSVTGENSPLHF. Here the CDR3 DNA reads TGTGCCAGCAGCGTGACAGGGGAAAATTCACCCCTCCACTTT.

In its sample, this clonotype was seen a few times. This chain uses TRBV27 with TRBJ1-2; D might be TRBD1 (5 bases). Trimming left V 1 base short and J 0 bases short, with 9 bases between. The CDR3 loop spans 15 amino acids. From germline, CDR1 is MNHEY and CDR2 SMNVEV (reference sequence). CDR3 amino acids: CASSLLGDSNYGYTF. As DNA, the CDR3 is TGTGCCAGCAGTTTATTAGGGGATTCTAACTATGGCTACACCTTC.

The sample holds a few counts of this clonotype. This rearrangement joins TRBV7-2 to TRBJ2-1; D not certain. V shed 5 bases and J shed 0 bases, with 14 bases lying between them. The germline V gene has CDR1 SGHTA and CDR2 FQGNSA. The CDR3 spans 16 residues. CDR3 nucleotide sequence: TGTGCCAGCAGCCCCGTTAGCCGGAGCTCCTACAATGAGCAGTTCTTC. Translating gives CASSPVSRSSYNEQFF. Complete variable domain (other parts from reference TRBV7-2 and TRBJ2-1): GAGVSQSPSNKVTEKGKDVELRCDPISGHTALYWYRQSLGQGLEFLIYFQGNSAPDKSGLPSDRFSAERTGGSVSTLTIQRTQQEDSAVYLCASSPVSRSSYNEQFFGPGTRLTVL.

At least ten counts were recorded for this clonotype. The chain joins TRBV21-1 to TRBJ1-4. TRBV21-1 is flagged as a pseudogene. The CDR3 extends over 16 amino acids. The CDR3 coding sequence is TGTGCCAGCAGCAAAGAGCTTGCGGCAGGGACTGAAAAACTGTTTTTT. Translation: CASSKELAAGTEKLFF.